This T cell receptor (beta chain) came from a study of CD8 T cell repertoires and HIV-1 epitope variants. Turning to the study itself: Twenty-five autologous and known Gag and Nef epitope variant peptides each stimulated T cells separately. Control wells had CMV/EBV/flu peptides, negative Ebola AY9, or no peptide. An uncultured baseline aliquot held 1M T cells.

Remarks on this clone: Its antigen is still unknown.

Study outcomes and limitations: Only beta chains were identified, marking proliferation to antigen, not function.

This table comes from immunoSEQ multiplex PCR, and its TCRdb copy is limited to in-frame clones, with some not included. The repertoire has about 95,000 clones, 74% of them found once; the top ten carry under 30%. Germline values: CDR1 KGHSH, CDR2 LQKENI. Trimming pared 3 bases from V and 5 bases from J, leaving 10 bases between. CDR3 size: 13 residues. This clonotype originated in a male donor with HIV. The source material was uncultured baseline CD8+ T cells from peripheral blood mononuclear cells (PBMCs). V gene TRBV18 combines with J gene TRBJ2-5; weak D call: TRBD2 (5 bases). The CDR3 coding sequence is TGTGCCAGCTCACCCCGGGGAAGGGAGACCCAGTACTTC. It is translated as CASSPRGRETQYF. The full variable domain, rest sourced from reference TRBV18 and TRBJ2-5, is NAGVMQNPRHLVRRRGQEARLRCSPMKGHSHVYWYRQLPEEGLKFMVYLQKENIIDESGMPKERFSAEFPKEGPSILRIQQVVRGDSAAYFCASSPRGRETQYFGPGTRLLVL.